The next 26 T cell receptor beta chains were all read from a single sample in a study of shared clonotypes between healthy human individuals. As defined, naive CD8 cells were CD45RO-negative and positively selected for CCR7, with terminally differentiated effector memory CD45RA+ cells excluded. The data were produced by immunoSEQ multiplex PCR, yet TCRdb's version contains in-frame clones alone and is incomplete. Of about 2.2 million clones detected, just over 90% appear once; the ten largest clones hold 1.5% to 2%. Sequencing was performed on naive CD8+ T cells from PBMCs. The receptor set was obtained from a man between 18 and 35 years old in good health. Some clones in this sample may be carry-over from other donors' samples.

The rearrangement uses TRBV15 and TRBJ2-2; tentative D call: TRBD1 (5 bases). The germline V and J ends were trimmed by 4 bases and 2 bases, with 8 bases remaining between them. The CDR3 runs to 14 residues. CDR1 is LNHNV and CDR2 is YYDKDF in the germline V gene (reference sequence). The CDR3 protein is CATSTTGNTGELFF. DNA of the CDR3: TGTGCCACCAGCACCACAGGTAACACCGGGGAGCTGTTTTTT.

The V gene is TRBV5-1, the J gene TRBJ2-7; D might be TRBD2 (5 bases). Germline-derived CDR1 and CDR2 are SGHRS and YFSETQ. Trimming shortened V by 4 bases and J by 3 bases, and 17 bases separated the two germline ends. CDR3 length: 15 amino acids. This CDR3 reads CASSVDSAGRYEQYF. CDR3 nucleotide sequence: TGCGCCAGCAGCGTCGACTCGGCGGGCCGCTACGAGCAGTACTTC.

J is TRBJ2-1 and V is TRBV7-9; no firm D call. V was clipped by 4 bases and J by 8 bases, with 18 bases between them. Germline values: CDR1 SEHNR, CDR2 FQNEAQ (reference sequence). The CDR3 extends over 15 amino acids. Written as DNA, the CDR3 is TGTGCCAGCAGCTACGGCCCCCGGTCTACACATGAGCAGTTCTTC. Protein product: CASSYGPRSTHEQFF.

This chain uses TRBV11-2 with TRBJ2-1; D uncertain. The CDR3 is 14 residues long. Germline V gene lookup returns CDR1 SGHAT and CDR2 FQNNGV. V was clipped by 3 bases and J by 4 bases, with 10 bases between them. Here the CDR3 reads CASSFYDVYNEQFF. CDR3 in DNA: TGTGCCAGCAGCTTTTATGACGTGTACAATGAGCAGTTCTTC.

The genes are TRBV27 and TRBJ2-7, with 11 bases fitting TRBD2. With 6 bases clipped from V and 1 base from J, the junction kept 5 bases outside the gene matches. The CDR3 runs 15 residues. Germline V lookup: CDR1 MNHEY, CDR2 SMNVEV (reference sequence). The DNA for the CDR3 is TGTGCCAGCAGCCACGGACTAGCGGGTTCCTACGAGCAGTACTTC. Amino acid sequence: CASSHGLAGSYEQYF.

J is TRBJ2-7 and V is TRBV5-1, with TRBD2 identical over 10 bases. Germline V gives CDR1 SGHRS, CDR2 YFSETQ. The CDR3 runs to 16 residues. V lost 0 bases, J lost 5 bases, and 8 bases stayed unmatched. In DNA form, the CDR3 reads TGCGCCAGCAGCTTGGCCTCTAGCGGGAGACTCCACGAGCAGTACTTC. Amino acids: CASSLASSGRLHEQYF.

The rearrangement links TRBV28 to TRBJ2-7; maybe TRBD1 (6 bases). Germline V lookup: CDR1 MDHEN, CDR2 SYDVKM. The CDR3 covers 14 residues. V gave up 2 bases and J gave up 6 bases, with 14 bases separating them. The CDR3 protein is CASSLMGAPTEQYF. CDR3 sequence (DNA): TGTGCCAGCAGTTTAATGGGGGCGCCGACCGAGCAGTACTTC.

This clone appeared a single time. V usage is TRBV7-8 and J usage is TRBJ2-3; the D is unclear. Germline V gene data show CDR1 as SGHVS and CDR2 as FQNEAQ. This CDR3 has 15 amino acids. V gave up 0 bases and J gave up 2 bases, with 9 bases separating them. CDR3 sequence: CASSLALDITDTQYF. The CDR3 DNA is TGTGCCAGCAGCTTAGCGCTTGACATCACAGATACGCAGTATTTT.

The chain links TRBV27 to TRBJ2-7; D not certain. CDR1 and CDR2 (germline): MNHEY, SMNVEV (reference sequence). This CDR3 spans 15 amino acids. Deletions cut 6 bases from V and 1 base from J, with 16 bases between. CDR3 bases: TGTGCCAGCAGCTTGGCCCGGCAGCCTTCCTACGAGCAGTACTTC. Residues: CASSLARQPSYEQYF.

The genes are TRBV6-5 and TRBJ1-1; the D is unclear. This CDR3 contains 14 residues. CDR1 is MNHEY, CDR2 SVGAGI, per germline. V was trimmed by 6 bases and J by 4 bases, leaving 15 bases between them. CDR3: CASSLTSLPTEAFF. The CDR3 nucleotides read TGTGCCAGCAGCCTCACGTCCCTCCCCACTGAAGCTTTCTTT.

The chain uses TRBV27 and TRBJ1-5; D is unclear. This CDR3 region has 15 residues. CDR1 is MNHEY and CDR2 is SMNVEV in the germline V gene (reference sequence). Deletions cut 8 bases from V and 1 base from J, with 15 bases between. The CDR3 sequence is CASRTLGSSNQPQHF. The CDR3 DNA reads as TGTGCCAGCCGCACCCTGGGCAGCAGCAATCAGCCCCAGCATTTT.

CDR3 DNA: TGTGCCAGCAGTGCACCAAGGGGGGAAATGGCTGAAGCTTTCTTT. Translating it yields CASSAPRGEMAEAFF. The J gene is TRBJ1-1, the V gene TRBV2; possibly TRBD1 for D (6 bases). V was clipped by 4 bases and J by 6 bases, with 18 bases between them. This CDR3 has 15 residues. Germline loops: CDR1 SNHLY, CDR2 FYNNEI.

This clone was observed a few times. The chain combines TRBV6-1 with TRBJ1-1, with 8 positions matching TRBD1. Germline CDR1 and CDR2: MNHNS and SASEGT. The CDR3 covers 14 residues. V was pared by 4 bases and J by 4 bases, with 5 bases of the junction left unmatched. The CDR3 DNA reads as TGTGCCAGCAGTGGATGGACAGGGCTCACTGAAGCTTTCTTT. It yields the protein CASSGWTGLTEAFF.

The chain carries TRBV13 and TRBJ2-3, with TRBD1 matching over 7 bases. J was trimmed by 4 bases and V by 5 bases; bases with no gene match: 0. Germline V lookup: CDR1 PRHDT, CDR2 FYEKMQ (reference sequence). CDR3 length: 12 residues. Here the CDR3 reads CASSQGADTQYF. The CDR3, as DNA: TGTGCCAGCAGCCAGGGGGCAGATACGCAGTATTTT.

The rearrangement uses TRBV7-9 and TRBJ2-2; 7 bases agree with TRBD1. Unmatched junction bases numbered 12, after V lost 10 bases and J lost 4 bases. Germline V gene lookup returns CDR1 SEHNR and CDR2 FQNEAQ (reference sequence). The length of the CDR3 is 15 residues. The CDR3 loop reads CAKPGRQGGTGELFF. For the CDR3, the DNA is TGTGCCAAACCGGGCCGACAGGGCGGCACCGGGGAGCTGTTTTTT. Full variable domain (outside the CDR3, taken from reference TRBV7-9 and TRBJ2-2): DTGVSQNPRHKITKRGQNVTFRCDPISEHNRLYWYRQTLGQGPEFLTYFQNEAQLEKSRLLSDRFSAERPKGSFSTLEIQRTEQGDSAMYLCAKPGRQGGTGELFFGEGSRLTVL.

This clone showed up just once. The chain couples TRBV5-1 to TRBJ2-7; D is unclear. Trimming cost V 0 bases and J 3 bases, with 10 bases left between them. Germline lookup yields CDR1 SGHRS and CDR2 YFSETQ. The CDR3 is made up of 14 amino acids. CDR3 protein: CASSLVPEDYEQYF. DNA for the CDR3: TGCGCCAGCAGCTTGGTGCCGGAAGACTACGAGCAGTACTTC.

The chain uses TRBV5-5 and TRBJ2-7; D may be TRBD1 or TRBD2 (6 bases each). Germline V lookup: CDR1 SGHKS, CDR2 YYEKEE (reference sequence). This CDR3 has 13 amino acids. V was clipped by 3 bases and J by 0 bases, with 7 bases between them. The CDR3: CASSWGASYEQYF. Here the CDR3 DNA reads TGTGCCAGCAGCTGGGGGGCCTCCTACGAGCAGTACTTC.

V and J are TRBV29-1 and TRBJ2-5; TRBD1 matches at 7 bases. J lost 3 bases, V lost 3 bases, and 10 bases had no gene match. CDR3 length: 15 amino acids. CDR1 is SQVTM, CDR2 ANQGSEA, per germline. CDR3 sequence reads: CSVERPDRLEETQYF. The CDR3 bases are TGCAGCGTTGAGCGACCGGACAGGCTAGAAGAGACCCAGTACTTC.

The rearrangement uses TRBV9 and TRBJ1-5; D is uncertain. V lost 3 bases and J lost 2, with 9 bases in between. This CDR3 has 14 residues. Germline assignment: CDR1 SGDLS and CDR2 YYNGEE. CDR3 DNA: TGTGCCAGCAGCGCAGACAACGGCAATCAGCCCCAGCATTTT. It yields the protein CASSADNGNQPQHF.

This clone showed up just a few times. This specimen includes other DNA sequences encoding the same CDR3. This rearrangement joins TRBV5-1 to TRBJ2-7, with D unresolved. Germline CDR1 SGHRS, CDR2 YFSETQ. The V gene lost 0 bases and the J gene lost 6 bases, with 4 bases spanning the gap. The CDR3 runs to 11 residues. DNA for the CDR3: TGCGCCAGCAGCTTGGGGGGCGAGCAGTACTTC. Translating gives CASSLGGEQYF.

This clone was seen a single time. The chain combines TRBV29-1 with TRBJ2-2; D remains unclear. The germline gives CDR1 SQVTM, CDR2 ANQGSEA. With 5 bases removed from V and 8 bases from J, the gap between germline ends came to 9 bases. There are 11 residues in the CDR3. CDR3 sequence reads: CSVRSGGELFF. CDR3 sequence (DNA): TGCAGCGTTCGTTCCGGTGGGGAGCTGTTTTTT.

CDR3 loop: CASQLTDLNTEAFF. The CDR3 DNA reads TGTGCCAGCCAACTGACGGACCTGAACACTGAAGCTTTCTTT. The chain employs TRBV7-3 and TRBJ1-1; no clear D gene. The germline CDR1 and CDR2 sequences are SGHTA and FQGTGA. The CDR3 consists of 14 residues. V was trimmed by 8 bases and J by 0 bases, leaving 13 bases between them.

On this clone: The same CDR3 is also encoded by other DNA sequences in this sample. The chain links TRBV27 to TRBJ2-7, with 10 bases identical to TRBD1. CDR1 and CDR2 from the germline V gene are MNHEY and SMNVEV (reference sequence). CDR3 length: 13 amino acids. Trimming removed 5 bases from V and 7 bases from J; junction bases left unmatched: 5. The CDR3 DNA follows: TGTGCCAGCAGTCTGACAGGGGGCCGGGAGCAGTACTTC. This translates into CASSLTGGREQYF.

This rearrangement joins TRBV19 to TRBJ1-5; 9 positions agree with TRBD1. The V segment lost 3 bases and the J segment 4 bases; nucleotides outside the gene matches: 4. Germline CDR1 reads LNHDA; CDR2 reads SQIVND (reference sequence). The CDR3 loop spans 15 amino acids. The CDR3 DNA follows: TGTGCCAGTAGTATTGGGACAGGGCAGAATCAGCCCCAGCATTTT. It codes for CASSIGTGQNQPQHF.

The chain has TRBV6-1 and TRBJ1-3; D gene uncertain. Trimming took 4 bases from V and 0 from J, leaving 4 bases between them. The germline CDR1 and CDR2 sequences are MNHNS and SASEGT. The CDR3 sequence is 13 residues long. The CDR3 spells CASSVDSGNTIYF. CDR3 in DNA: TGTGCCAGCAGTGTGGACTCTGGAAACACCATATATTTT.

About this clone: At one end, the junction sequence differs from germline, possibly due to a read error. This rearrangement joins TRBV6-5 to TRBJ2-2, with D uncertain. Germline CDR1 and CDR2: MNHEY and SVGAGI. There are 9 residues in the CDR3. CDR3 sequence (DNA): TGCGTGGACACCGGGGAGCTGTTTTTT. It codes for CVDTGELFF.